This T cell receptor beta chain was sequenced in a study of T cell changes during pregnancy in multiple sclerosis. Libraries were prepared by immunoSEQ multiplex PCR; TCRdb keeps only in-frame clonotypes and omits some of them. The data hold tens of thousands of clones, with over 75% observed a single time. Germline CDR1 and CDR2: SGHRS and YFSETQ. Trimming took 4 bases from V and 1 from J, leaving 12 bases between them. This CDR3 has 14 amino acids. The chain uses TRBV5-1 and TRBJ2-7; D is possibly TRBD1 (6 bases). This TCR was recovered from a female donor in good health, enrolled as a control in a pregnancy study. Material: peripheral blood, obtained in the first trimester of pregnancy. This chain's CDR3 is CASSRLQGSYEQYF. The CDR3 DNA reads TGCGCCAGCAGCCGCCTACAGGGATCCTACGAGCAGTACTTC.